The 17 T cell receptor beta chains reported below all come from one sample, sequenced in a study of PD-L1 blockade in urothelial cancer (dated by TCRdb to about 2017). Read against the paper, the sample's time point label means: peripheral blood 6 weeks after treatment start. The library was generated by the immunoSEQ multiplex PCR assay. Sourced from immuneACCESS, this table was stored by TCRdb with only in-frame sequences that have V and J called. A share of the clones is absent; for the studies checked, an unresolved V gene accounts for under half, and the remainder has no known explanation. For this sample there are 75,000 to 95,000 clones; 85% to 95% appear just once. The ten top clones hold about 0.94% of the sample. The source material was PBMCs, sampled around atezolizumab (anti-PD-L1) treatment. The receptors stem from a woman older than 75 with urothelial cancer.

The J gene is TRBJ2-7, the V gene TRBV7-2, with D perhaps matching TRBD2 (6 bases). From germline, CDR1 is SGHTA and CDR2 FQGNSA. The CDR3 has 13 amino acids. The ends were cut back, 5 bases at V and 5 bases at J, with 13 bases in the middle. The CDR3 DNA is TGTGCCAGCAGCCCGGGGGTAGCCAACGAGCAGTACTTC. It codes for CASSPGVANEQYF.

This clone has just a few counts. The J gene is TRBJ2-1, the V gene TRBV7-3; D not certain. The CDR3 runs 13 residues. Trimming removed 3 bases at V and 10 bases at J, with 13 bases between. Germline V gene sequence: CDR1 SGHTA, CDR2 FQGTGA. This CDR3 reads CASSFHDTSEQFF. DNA for the CDR3: TGTGCCAGCAGCTTCCATGACACATCCGAGCAGTTCTTC.

The chain is built from TRBV11-3 and TRBJ2-5; D is unresolved. This CDR3 spans 12 amino acids. The germline V and J ends were trimmed by 0 bases and 5 bases, with 4 bases remaining between them. Germline lookup yields CDR1 SGHNT and CDR2 YENEEA. CDR3 in DNA: TGTGCCAGCAGCTTAGATTCGGAGACCCAGTACTTC. Translation gives CASSLDSETQYF.

This clone has only one observation. The chain is built from TRBV28 and TRBJ1-4, with D possibly being TRBD1 (6 bases). V dropped 8 bases and J dropped 8 bases, with 15 bases sitting between them. Germline CDR1 MDHEN, CDR2 SYDVKM. The CDR3 is 13 residues long. The DNA of the CDR3 is TGTGCCAGCGAGGTGGCAGGGGCCGAAAAACTGTTTTTT. As protein: CASEVAGAEKLFF.

V is TRBV9 and J is TRBJ1-5; 10 bases agree with TRBD1. From germline, CDR1 is SGDLS and CDR2 YYNGEE. V lost 3 bases and J lost 7; bases outside the gene matches: 7. The CDR3 has 15 residues. The CDR3 DNA reads as TGTGCCAGCAGCGCCCTAGACAGGGGGCACCAGCCCCAGCATTTT. It specifies CASSALDRGHQPQHF. The complete variable domain, with remaining parts taken from reference TRBV9 and TRBJ1-5, reads DSGVTQTPKHLITATGQRVTLRCSPRSGDLSVYWYQQSLDQGLQFLIQYYNGEERAKGNILERFSAQQFPDLHSELNLSSLELGDSALYFCASSALDRGHQPQHFGDGTRLSIL.

The rearrangement links TRBV7-8 to TRBJ1-2; 10 bases align to TRBD1. CDR1 and CDR2 from the germline V gene are SGHVS and FQNEAQ. The length of the CDR3 is 13 residues. With V trimmed by 5 bases and J by 8 bases, 5 bases remained unmatched. CDR3 DNA: TGTGCCAGCAGCCCTGGGACAGGGGAGGGCTACACCTTC. Protein: CASSPGTGEGYTF.

The chain joins TRBV5-1 to TRBJ2-2, with TRBD1 identical over 8 bases. The CDR3 extends over 19 amino acids. The germline CDR1 and CDR2 sequences are SGHRS and YFSETQ. V dropped 0 bases and J dropped 1; count of bases not matched to a gene: 11. CDR3 residues: CASSLGSTAGTGNTGELFF. CDR3 DNA sequence: TGCGCCAGCAGCTTGGGGAGCACCGCCGGGACAGGGAACACCGGGGAGCTGTTTTTT.

The gene calls are TRBV28 and TRBJ1-5; 7 nucleotides agree with TRBD1. Germline CDR1 MDHEN, CDR2 SYDVKM. This CDR3 is 17 amino acids long. The V gene end was trimmed by 5 bases and the J gene end by 3 bases; junction bases not matched to a gene: 13. The CDR3 DNA reads as TGTGCCAGCAGTACCGGACAGGCCGGTGCAAACAATCAGCCCCAGCATTTT. It codes for CASSTGQAGANNQPQHF.

The chain employs TRBV27 and TRBJ2-5; tentatively, D is TRBD2 (5 bases). The V end was cut by 6 bases, the J end by 1 base, with 9 bases between. The CDR3 is 13 residues long. Germline lookup yields CDR1 MNHEY and CDR2 SMNVEV (reference sequence). The CDR3 here is CASRTSSQETQYF. The DNA for the CDR3 is TGTGCCAGCAGAACTAGTTCCCAAGAGACCCAGTACTTC.

CDR3 bases: TGTGCCAGCAGTTCAGGGGGCGCGGGGCAAGAGACCCAGTACTTC. It specifies CASSSGGAGQETQYF. V and J are TRBV11-3 and TRBJ2-5; 8 nucleotides match TRBD1. The CDR3 length is 15 residues. CDR1 SGHNT and CDR2 YENEEA come from the germline V gene. With V trimmed by 6 bases and J by 2 bases, 8 bases remained unmatched.

This clone was seen just once. The genes are TRBV11-1 and TRBJ1-1, with 7 nucleotides matching TRBD1. The CDR3 is 12 amino acids. Per germline, CDR1 SGHAT and CDR2 FQDESV (reference sequence). The J segment lost 8 bases and the V segment lost 5 bases, leaving 5 bases of the junction unmatched. CDR3 DNA: TGTGCCAGCAGCCGGATGGACAGGGAAGCTTTCTTT. Translating gives CASSRMDREAFF.

The chain combines TRBV5-4 with TRBJ1-4; 9 bases line up with TRBD1. Germline trimming cut 4 bases from V and 9 bases from J; bases unmatched to any gene: 7. Germline V lookup: CDR1 SGHNT, CDR2 YYREEE (reference sequence). The CDR3 is 14 residues long. The CDR3 protein is CASSLGQGRQKLFF. The DNA for the CDR3 is TGTGCCAGCAGCCTAGGACAGGGGCGGCAAAAACTGTTTTTT.

The chain uses TRBV28 and TRBJ2-4; possibly TRBD1 for D (5 bases). With 10 bases removed from V and 6 bases from J, the gap between germline ends came to 10 bases. CDR1 MDHEN and CDR2 SYDVKM come from the germline V gene. This CDR3 comprises 11 residues. For the CDR3, the DNA is TGTGCCACGAACGACAGAAACATTCAGTACTTC. Its protein product is CATNDRNIQYF. Variable domain in full (rest from reference TRBV28 and TRBJ2-4): DVKVTQSSRYLVKRTGEKVFLECVQDMDHENMFWYRQDPGLGLRLIYFSYDVKMKEKGDIPEGYSVSREKKERFSLILESASTNQTSMYLCATNDRNIQYFGAGTRLSVL.

The V call is TRBV4-2, the J call TRBJ2-7, with TRBD2 matching 14 bases. Unmatched junction bases numbered 8, after V lost 5 bases and J lost 5 bases. The CDR3 has 16 residues. CDR1 is LGHNA, CDR2 YNFKEQ, per germline. The CDR3 region is CASSDPGLAGAHEQYF. The CDR3 nucleotides read TGTGCCAGCAGCGACCCGGGACTAGCGGGAGCCCACGAGCAGTACTTC.

This chain links TRBV5-1 with TRBJ2-3; 7 nucleotides agree with TRBD1. The germline V gene encodes CDR1 SGHRS and CDR2 YFSETQ. The CDR3 sequence is 13 residues long. V shed 4 bases, J shed 7 bases, and the junction held 6 bases outside the gene matches. The CDR3, as DNA: TGCGCCAGCAGCATCGGACAGGACAATACGCAGTATTTT. Its protein product is CASSIGQDNTQYF.

The chain uses TRBV5-1 and TRBJ2-3; D is ambiguous. Trimming removed 2 bases from V and 2 bases from J, with 3 bases in between. The CDR3 runs 12 residues. Germline CDR1 SGHRS, CDR2 YFSETQ. CDR3 nucleotides: TGCGCCAGCAGCTTAGCCACAGATACGCAGTATTTT. This encodes CASSLATDTQYF.

V and J are TRBV5-1 and TRBJ1-4; 8 nucleotides agree with TRBD1. Germline V CDR1 and CDR2: SGHRS, YFSETQ. The junction had 7 bases not matched to a gene; V was cut back by 2 bases and J by 7 bases. CDR3 size: 15 residues. CDR3: CASSFMGQGAEKLFF. In nucleotides, the CDR3 is TGCGCCAGCAGCTTTATGGGGCAGGGGGCTGAAAAACTGTTTTTT.